This T cell receptor (beta chain) appears in the sequencing data of a study of cytomegalovirus exposure and HLA in healthy donors. Study conclusions and caveats: Later on, an analysis showed TCR association rates differing by HLA locus, with DRB1 the most and HLA-C the fewest. Several of the most significant clusters were apparently associated with common viral pathogens in a later analysis.

V lost 4 bases to trimming and J lost 9 bases; unmatched junction nucleotides: 15. The CDR3 is made up of 15 amino acids. CDR1 SGHRS and CDR2 YFSETQ come from the germline V gene. About this clone itself: What it binds is not known.

The PCR made use of 60 Vbeta and 13 Jbeta primers. Assay: immunoSEQ multiplex PCR; the TCRdb copy retains only in-frame clones and omits some. Of fewer than 150,000 clones in the sample, about 70% were seen once. V is TRBV5-1 and J is TRBJ2-7; the match to TRBD1 covers 8 bases. The sequenced material came from PBMCs. The receptor comes from a young man in good health and CMV-seronegative. The CDR3 here is CASSATGQGARWQYF. The CDR3 DNA reads as TGCGCCAGCAGCGCGACCGGGCAGGGGGCGCGGTGGCAGTACTTC.